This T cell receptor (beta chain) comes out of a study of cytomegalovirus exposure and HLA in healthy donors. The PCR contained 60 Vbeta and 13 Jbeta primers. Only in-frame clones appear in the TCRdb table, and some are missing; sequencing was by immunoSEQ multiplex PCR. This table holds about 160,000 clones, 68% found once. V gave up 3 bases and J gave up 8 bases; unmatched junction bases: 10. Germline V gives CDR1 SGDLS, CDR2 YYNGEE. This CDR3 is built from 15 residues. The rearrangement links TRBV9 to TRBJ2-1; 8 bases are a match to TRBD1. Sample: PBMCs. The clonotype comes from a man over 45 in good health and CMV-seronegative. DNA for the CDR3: TGTGCCAGCAGCGGACCGGGACAGGATATCCATGAGCAGTTCTTC. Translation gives CASSGPGQDIHEQFF. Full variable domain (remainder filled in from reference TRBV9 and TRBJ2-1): DSGVTQTPKHLITATGQRVTLRCSPRSGDLSVYWYQQSLDQGLQFLIQYYNGEERAKGNILERFSAQQFPDLHSELNLSSLELGDSALYFCASSGPGQDIHEQFFGPGTRLTVL.